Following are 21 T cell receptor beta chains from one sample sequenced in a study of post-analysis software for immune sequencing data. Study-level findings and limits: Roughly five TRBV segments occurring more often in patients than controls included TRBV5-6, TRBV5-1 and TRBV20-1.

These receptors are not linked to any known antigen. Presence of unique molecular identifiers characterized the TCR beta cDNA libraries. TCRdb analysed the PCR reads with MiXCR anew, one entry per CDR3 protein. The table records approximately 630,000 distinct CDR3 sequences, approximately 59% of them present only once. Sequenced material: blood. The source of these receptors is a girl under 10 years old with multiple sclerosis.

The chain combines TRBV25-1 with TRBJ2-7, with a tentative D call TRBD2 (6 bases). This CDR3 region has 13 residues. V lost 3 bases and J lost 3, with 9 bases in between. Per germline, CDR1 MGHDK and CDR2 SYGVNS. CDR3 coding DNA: TGTGCCAGCAGTGATCCCGGGGGCTACGAGCAGTACTTC. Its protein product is CASSDPGGYEQYF.

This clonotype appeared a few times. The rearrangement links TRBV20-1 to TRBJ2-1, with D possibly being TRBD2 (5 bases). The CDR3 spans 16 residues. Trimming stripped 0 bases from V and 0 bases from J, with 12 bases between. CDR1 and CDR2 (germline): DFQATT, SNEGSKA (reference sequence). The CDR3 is CSAREVGLSSYNEQFF. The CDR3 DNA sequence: TGCAGTGCTAGAGAAGTAGGACTGAGCTCCTACAATGAGCAGTTCTTC.

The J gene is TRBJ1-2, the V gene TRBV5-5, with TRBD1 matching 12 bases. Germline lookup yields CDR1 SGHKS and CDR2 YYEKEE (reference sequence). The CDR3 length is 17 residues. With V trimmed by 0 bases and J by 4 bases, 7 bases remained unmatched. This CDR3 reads CASSLGDRGRVSYGYTF. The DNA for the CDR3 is TGTGCCAGCAGCTTGGGGGACAGGGGGCGCGTAAGCTATGGCTACACCTTC.

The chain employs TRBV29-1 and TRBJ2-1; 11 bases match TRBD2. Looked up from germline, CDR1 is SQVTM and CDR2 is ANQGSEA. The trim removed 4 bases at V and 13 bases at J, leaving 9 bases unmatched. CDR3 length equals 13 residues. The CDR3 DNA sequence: TGCAGCGTTGCTCTAGCGGGGGGTAGGACCCAGTTCTTC. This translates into CSVALAGGRTQFF.

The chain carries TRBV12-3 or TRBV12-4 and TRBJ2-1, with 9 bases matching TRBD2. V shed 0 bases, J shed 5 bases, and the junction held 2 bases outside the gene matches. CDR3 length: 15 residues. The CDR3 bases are TGTGCCAGCAGTTTAGCTCGGACTAGCGACAATGAGCAGTTCTTC. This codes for CASSLARTSDNEQFF.

The CDR3, as DNA: TGTGCCAGCAGCTATAACGGACAGGGTCGGATAGATACGCAGTATTTT. This sequence encodes CASSYNGQGRIDTQYF. The chain carries TRBV6-5 and TRBJ2-3; 8 positions match TRBD1. V lost 6 bases and J lost 5; bases outside the gene matches: 13. Germline-derived CDR1 and CDR2 are MNHEY and SVGAGI. This CDR3 region has 16 residues.

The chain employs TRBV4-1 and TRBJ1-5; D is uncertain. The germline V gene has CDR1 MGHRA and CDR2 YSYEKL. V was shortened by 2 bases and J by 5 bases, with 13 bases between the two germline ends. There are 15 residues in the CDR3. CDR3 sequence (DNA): TGCGCCAGCAGCCAATTCAGGATTGTGGATCAGCCCCAGCATTTT. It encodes CASSQFRIVDQPQHF.

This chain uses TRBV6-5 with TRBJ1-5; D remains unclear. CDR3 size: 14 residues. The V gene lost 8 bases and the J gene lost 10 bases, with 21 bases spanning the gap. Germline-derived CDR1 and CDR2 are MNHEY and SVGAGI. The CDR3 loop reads CASGRTRQWDPQHF. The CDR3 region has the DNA TGTGCCAGCGGACGAACGAGGCAATGGGATCCCCAGCATTTT.

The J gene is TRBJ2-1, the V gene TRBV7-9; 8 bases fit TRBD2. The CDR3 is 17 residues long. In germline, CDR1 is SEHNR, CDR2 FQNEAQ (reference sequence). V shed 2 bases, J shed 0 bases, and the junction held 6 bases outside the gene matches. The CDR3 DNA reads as TGTGCCAGCAGCTTACTAGCGGGCGGGGTCTCCTACAATGAGCAGTTCTTC. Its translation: CASSLLAGGVSYNEQFF.

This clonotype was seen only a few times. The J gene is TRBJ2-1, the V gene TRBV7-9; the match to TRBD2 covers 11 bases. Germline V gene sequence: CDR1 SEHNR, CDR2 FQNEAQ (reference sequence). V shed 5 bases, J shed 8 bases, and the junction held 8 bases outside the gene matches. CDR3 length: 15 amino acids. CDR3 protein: CASSLLAGGLDEQFF. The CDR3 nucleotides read TGTGCCAGCAGCCTTTTAGCGGGGGGGCTGGATGAGCAGTTCTTC.

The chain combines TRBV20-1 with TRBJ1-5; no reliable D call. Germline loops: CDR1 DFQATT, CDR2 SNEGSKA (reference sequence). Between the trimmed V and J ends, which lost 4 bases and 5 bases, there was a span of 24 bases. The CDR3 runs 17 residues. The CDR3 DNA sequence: TGCAGTGCTAAGAGGCGGGCTAGGGCTATGAGTGATCAGCCCCAGCATTTT. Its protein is CSAKRRARAMSDQPQHF.

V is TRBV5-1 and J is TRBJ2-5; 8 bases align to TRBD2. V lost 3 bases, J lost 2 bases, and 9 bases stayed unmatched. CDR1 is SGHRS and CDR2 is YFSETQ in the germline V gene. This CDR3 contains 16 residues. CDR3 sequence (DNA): TGCGCCAGCAGCTCCACAGCGGGAGTTTATCAAGAGACCCAGTACTTC. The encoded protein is CASSSTAGVYQETQYF.

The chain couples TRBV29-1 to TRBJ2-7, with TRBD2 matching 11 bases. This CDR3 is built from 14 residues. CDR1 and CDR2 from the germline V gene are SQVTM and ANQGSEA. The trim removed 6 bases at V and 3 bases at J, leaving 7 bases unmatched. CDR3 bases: TGCAGCGTCGTAGCGGGAGGGTCTGGCTACGAGCAGTACTTC. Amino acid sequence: CSVVAGGSGYEQYF.

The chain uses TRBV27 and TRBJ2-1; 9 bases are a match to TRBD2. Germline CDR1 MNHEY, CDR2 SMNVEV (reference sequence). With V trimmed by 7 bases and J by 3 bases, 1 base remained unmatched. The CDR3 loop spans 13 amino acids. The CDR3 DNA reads TGTGCCAGCACTAGCGGGATCTACAATGAGCAGTTCTTC. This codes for CASTSGIYNEQFF.

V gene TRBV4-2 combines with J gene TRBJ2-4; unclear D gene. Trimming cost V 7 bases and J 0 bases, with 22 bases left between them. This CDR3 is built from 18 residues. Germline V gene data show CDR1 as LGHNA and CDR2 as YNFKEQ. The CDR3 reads CASMPRDVVVLAKNIQYF. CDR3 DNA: TGTGCCAGCATGCCAAGGGATGTGGTGGTCTTAGCCAAAAACATTCAGTACTTC.

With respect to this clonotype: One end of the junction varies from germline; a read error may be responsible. The CDR3: CASLVYRETGGPSGANVRTF. In nucleotides, the CDR3 is TGTGCCAGCCTGGTATATCGCGAGACAGGGGGGCCCTCTGGGGCCAACGTCCGGACTTTC. V gene TRBV6-1 combines with J gene TRBJ2-6, with 9 bases that match TRBD1. The CDR3 consists of 20 residues. The V gene's germline CDR1 is MNHNS and CDR2 SASEGT.

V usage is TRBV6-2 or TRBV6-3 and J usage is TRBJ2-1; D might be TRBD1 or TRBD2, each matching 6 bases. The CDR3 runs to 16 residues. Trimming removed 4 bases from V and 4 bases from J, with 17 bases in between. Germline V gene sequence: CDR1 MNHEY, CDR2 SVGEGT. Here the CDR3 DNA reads TGTGCCAGCAGTTCCCAGCCGGGGGCCTGGTACAATGAGCAGTTCTTC. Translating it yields CASSSQPGAWYNEQFF.

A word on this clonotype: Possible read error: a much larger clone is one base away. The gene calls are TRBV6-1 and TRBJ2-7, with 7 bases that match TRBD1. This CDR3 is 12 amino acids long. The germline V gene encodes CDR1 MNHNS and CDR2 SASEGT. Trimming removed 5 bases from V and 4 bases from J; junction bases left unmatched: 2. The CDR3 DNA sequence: TGTGCCAGCAGTATGACAGGGTACGAGCAGTACTTC. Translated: CASSMTGYEQYF.

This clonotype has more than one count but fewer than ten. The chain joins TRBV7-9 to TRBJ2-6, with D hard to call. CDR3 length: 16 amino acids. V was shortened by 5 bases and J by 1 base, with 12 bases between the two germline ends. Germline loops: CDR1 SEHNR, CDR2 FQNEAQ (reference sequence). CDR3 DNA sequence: TGTGCCAGCAGCCCCCCCGTGGTTTCTGGGGCCAACGTCCTGACTTTC. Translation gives CASSPPVVSGANVLTF.

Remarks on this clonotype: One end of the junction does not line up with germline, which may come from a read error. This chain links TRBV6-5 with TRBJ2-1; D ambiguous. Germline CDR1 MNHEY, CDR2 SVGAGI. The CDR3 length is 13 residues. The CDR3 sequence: CASSYSHSVPQFF. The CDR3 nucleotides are TGTGCCAGCAGCTACTCGCACTCTGTACCCCAGTTCTTC.

CDR3 sequence reads: CASTEGYRRGAFF. CDR3 sequence (DNA): TGTGCCAGCACCGAGGGGTATCGGAGGGGCGCTTTCTTT. The chain couples TRBV12-3 or TRBV12-4 to TRBJ1-1; possibly TRBD1 for D (5 bases). Trimming took off 7 bases at V and 11 bases at J, with 20 bases between the two ends. The CDR3 is 13 residues long.